The sequence of this TCR beta chain was determined in a study of graft-versus-host responses after intestinal transplantation. In the study overall: Recipients underwent multivisceral, liver-intestinal, or isolated intestinal transplants. Recipients were all induced with anti-thymocyte globulin, then given tacrolimus and steroids for 2 to 4 years.

Overall study results and limits: Detected in recipient marrow were GvH clones, some of which were first observed in ileum or blood.

This clone is a singleton in its sample. Its specificity is not known. J was trimmed by 4 bases and V by 3 bases; bases with no gene match: 11. This CDR3 contains 17 residues. Germline V gene data show CDR1 as ENHRY and CDR2 as SYGVKD. TCRdb's table, derived via immunoSEQ multiplex PCR, lists solely in-frame clones and lacks some. The table lists about 85,000 clones, approximately 90% of them singletons, with 7% to 8.5% in the top ten. This chain connects TRBV10-3 to TRBJ2-3; 9 positions agree with TRBD1. The receptor's source is a human donor who was the organ donor for an intestinal transplant. Sequencing was performed on unstimulated CD8+ T cells sorted from spleen or lymph node cells, taken before transplant. CDR3: CAISEQGAAGASDTQYF. CDR3 coding DNA: TGTGCCATCAGTGAACAGGGGGCCGCGGGAGCGTCAGATACGCAGTATTTT.